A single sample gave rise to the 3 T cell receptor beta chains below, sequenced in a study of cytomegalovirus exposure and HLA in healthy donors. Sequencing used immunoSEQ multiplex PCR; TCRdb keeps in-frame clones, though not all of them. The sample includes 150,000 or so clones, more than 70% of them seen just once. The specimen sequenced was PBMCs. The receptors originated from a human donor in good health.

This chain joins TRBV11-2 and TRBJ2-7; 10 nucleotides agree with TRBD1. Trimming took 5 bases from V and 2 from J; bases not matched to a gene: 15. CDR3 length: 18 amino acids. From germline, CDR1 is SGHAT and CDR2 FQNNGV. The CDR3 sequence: CASSIVRRDRGDTYEQYF. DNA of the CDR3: TGTGCCAGCAGCATCGTACGCCGGGACAGGGGCGACACCTACGAGCAGTACTTC.

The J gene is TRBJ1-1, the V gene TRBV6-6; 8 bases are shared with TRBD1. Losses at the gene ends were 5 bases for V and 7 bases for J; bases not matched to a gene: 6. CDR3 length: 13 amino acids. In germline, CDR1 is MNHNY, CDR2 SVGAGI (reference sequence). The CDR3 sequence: CASSRTGGSEAFF. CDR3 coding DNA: TGTGCCAGCAGTCGAACAGGGGGGAGTGAAGCTTTCTTT.

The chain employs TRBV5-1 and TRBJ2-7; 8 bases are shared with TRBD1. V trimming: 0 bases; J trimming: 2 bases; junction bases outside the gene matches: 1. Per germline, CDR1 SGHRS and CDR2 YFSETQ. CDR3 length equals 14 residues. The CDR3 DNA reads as TGCGCCAGCAGCTTGGGGACAGGGCCCTACGAGCAGTACTTC. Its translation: CASSLGTGPYEQYF.